One and the same sample provided the 13 T cell receptor beta chains below, sequenced in a study of cytomegalovirus exposure and HLA in healthy donors. Sequencing was performed with immunoSEQ multiplex PCR; in TCRdb, only in-frame clones are kept and a portion is missing. The sample lists roughly 140,000 clones, 85% to 90% occurring once. The sample comprised PBMCs. The receptors originated from a woman aged 18-30 years in good health and CMV-seropositive.

The chain couples TRBV15 to TRBJ2-1; D call uncertain. Trimming left V 0 bases short and J 4 bases short, with 10 bases between. This CDR3 comprises 15 residues. Germline V lookup: CDR1 LNHNV, CDR2 YYDKDF (reference sequence). This chain's CDR3 is CATSRDVVEYNEQFF. In nucleotides, the CDR3 is TGTGCCACCAGCAGAGATGTGGTAGAGTACAATGAGCAGTTCTTC.

The rearrangement joins TRBV6-5 to TRBJ2-5; 7 nucleotides align to TRBD2. CDR3 length: 15 residues. Germline-derived CDR1 and CDR2 are MNHEY and SVGAGI. V shed 7 bases and J 4 bases; nucleotides not matched to a gene: 12. The CDR3 DNA is TGTGCCAGCAACCCTGCGGGAGCAGCACGAGAGACCCAGTACTTC. Residues: CASNPAGAARETQYF.

This rearrangement joins TRBV4-1 to TRBJ2-3, with 10 nucleotides matching TRBD2. V gave up 1 base and J gave up 4 bases; unmatched junction bases: 8. The CDR3 sequence is 17 residues long. Germline V lookup: CDR1 MGHRA, CDR2 YSYEKL. The CDR3 spells CASSQAKREGLSDTQYF. DNA for the CDR3: TGCGCCAGCAGCCAAGCAAAGCGGGAGGGCCTGTCAGATACGCAGTATTTT.

This clone was picked up a small number of times. The chain couples TRBV11-2 to TRBJ2-2; a weak D match, TRBD2 (5 bases). This CDR3 comprises 14 residues. The V gene lost 7 bases and the J gene lost 2 bases, with 11 bases spanning the gap. Germline V gene lookup returns CDR1 SGHAT and CDR2 FQNNGV. The CDR3 DNA follows: TGTGCCAGCACCCAAAGCGGTAACACCGGGGAGCTGTTTTTT. This translates into CASTQSGNTGELFF. The full variable domain, completed using reference TRBV11-2 and TRBJ2-2, is EAGVAQSPRYKIIEKRQSVAFWCNPISGHATLYWYQQILGQGPKLLIQFQNNGVVDDSQLPKDRFSAERLKGVDSTLKIQPAKLEDSAVYLCASTQSGNTGELFFGEGSRLTVL.

V usage is TRBV7-2 and J usage is TRBJ2-7; TRBD1 aligns across 9 bases. J lost 6 bases, V lost 2 bases, and 8 bases had no gene match. Germline CDR1 is SGHTA and CDR2 is FQGNSA. CDR3 length: 15 amino acids. The CDR3, as DNA: TGTGCCAGCAGCTTATGTAGGACAGGGGACTGCGAGCAGTACTTC. The encoded protein is CASSLCRTGDCEQYF.

This sequence joins TRBV5-1 and TRBJ2-7; possibly TRBD1 for D (7 bases). Germline assignment: CDR1 SGHRS and CDR2 YFSETQ. Trimming pared 0 bases from V and 4 bases from J, leaving 14 bases between. This CDR3 contains 15 residues. As DNA, the CDR3 is TGCGCCAGCAGCTTGGAGCCAGGGGGAGGATACGAGCAGTACTTC. Protein product: CASSLEPGGGYEQYF.

This clone was found once. The chain is built from TRBV19 and TRBJ2-2; TRBD2 agrees at 7 bases. With V trimmed by 7 bases and J by 5 bases, 7 bases remained unmatched. Germline V gene lookup returns CDR1 LNHDA and CDR2 SQIVND (reference sequence). The CDR3 has 14 residues. As DNA, the CDR3 is TGTGCCAGTAAGGGAGGGCCCCTGACCGGGGAGCTGTTTTTT. It encodes CASKGGPLTGELFF.

J is TRBJ2-7 and V is TRBV7-9, with TRBD2 identical over 12 bases. The junction had 2 bases not matched to a gene; V was cut back by 5 bases and J by 0 bases. This CDR3 contains 15 residues. The V gene's germline CDR1 is SEHNR and CDR2 FQNEAQ (reference sequence). CDR3 protein: CASSETSGSSYEQYF. CDR3 coding DNA: TGTGCCAGCAGCGAGACTAGCGGGAGCTCCTACGAGCAGTACTTC.

The V gene is TRBV6-5, the J gene TRBJ2-2; TRBD2 agrees at 9 bases. The CDR3 sequence is 15 residues long. V dropped 6 bases and J dropped 6; count of bases not matched to a gene: 8. From germline, CDR1 is MNHEY and CDR2 SVGAGI. The DNA for the CDR3 is TGTGCCAGCAGATCCGGGACTAGCTTGGCCGGGGAGCTGTTTTTT. Its protein is CASRSGTSLAGELFF.

The chain is built from TRBV5-1 and TRBJ2-5; a possible D gene is TRBD2 (5 bases). The J call may be wrong; the DNA end is better matched by TRBJ2-7. The CDR3 loop spans 13 amino acids. Germline V CDR1 and CDR2: SGHRS, YFSETQ. The CDR3 region is CASSFNDYYEQYF. In nucleotides, the CDR3 is TGCGCCAGCAGCTTCAATGACTACTACGAGCAGTACTTC.

V and J are TRBV9 and TRBJ1-4; 7 bases align to TRBD1. Germline CDR1 SGDLS, CDR2 YYNGEE. This CDR3 comprises 14 residues. The junction had 3 bases not matched to a gene; V was cut back by 0 bases and J by 7 bases. The CDR3 sequence: CASSVGQGSEKLFF. The CDR3 region has the DNA TGTGCCAGCAGCGTAGGACAGGGTAGTGAAAAACTGTTTTTT.

The J gene is TRBJ2-1, the V gene TRBV10-1, with 7 bases matching TRBD2. Per the germline V gene, CDR1 is WNHNN and CDR2 is SYGVQD (reference sequence). Germline trimming cut 6 bases from V and 4 bases from J; bases unmatched to any gene: 9. The CDR3 totals 15 residues. DNA of the CDR3: TGCGCCAGCAGCCAGGCTAGCGGAGATTACAATGAGCAGTTCTTC. It specifies CASSQASGDYNEQFF.

V usage is TRBV19 and J usage is TRBJ2-7; TRBD2 matches at 7 bases. This CDR3 spans 15 amino acids. Trimming cost V 4 bases and J 5 bases; bases outside gene matches: 11. CDR1 is LNHDA and CDR2 is SQIVND in the germline V gene (reference sequence). DNA of the CDR3: TGTGCCAGTAGTAGTCCGGGAGGTAAGGTGAACGAGCAGTACTTC. It translates to CASSSPGGKVNEQYF.